This is a list of T cell receptor beta chains from one sample in a study of T-cell reconstitution after alpha-beta-depleted transplantation in children. TCRdb re-derived calls from the PCR reads in MiXCR, one entry per CDR3 protein. The sample has roughly 420,000 distinct CDR3 sequences, around 16% seen once. Specimen: PBMCs, mostly from graft donor cells, collected 360 days after TCRalphabeta/CD19-depleted stem cell transplant. These receptors were collected from a boy under three years old who had a stem cell transplant for Wiskott-Aldrich syndrome, so the T cells may come from the graft donor. Each CDR3 is given with its conserved first and last residue. Each record gives: clone size, D gene, J gene, V gene, CDR3 protein, CDR3 DNA. A D gene is named only where the DNA matches it firmly. Expanded clones get a size class; other rows say once, few or many, or leave the size out.

clone_size: many
d_call: TRBD2
j_call: TRBJ2-1
v_call: TRBV6-6
cdr3_aa: CASSREVHNEQFF
cdr3_nt: TGTGCCAGCAGCCGGGAGGTCCACAATGAGCAGTTCTTC

clone_size: once
d_call: .
j_call: TRBJ2-1
v_call: TRBV6-1
cdr3_aa: CASTSVWGYYEQFF
cdr3_nt: TGTGCCAGCACATCGGTTTGGGGTTACTATGAGCAGTTCTTC

clone_size: .
d_call: .
j_call: TRBJ2-1
v_call: TRBV6-1
cdr3_aa: CASRQGVWGDEQFF
cdr3_nt: TGTGCCAGCAGACAAGGGGTCTGGGGGGATGAGCAGTTCTTC

clone_size: many
d_call: .
j_call: TRBJ2-5
v_call: TRBV12-3/TRBV12-4
cdr3_aa: CASSSVRGTRTQYF
cdr3_nt: TGTGCCAGCAGTTCCGTCCGGGGCACTAGGACCCAGTACTTC

clone_size: .
d_call: .
j_call: TRBJ2-7
v_call: TRBV10-3
cdr3_aa: CAISRAGISYEQYF
cdr3_nt: TGTGCCATCAGCCGAGCGGGCATCTCCTACGAGCAGTACTTC

clone_size: few
d_call: TRBD2
j_call: TRBJ2-3
v_call: TRBV29-1
cdr3_aa: CSVDERGEVDTQYF
cdr3_nt: TGCAGCGTAGATGAGCGGGGGGAGGTAGATACGCAGTATTTT

clone_size: many
d_call: .
j_call: TRBJ2-3
v_call: TRBV4-3
cdr3_aa: CASSQDRSGTTGTDTQYF
cdr3_nt: TGCGCCAGCAGCCAAGATCGTTCCGGGACAACGGGCACAGATACGCAGTATTTT

clone_size: .
d_call: TRBD2
j_call: TRBJ2-5
v_call: TRBV24-1
cdr3_aa: CATSDRSGGPWTQYF
cdr3_nt: TGTGCCACCAGTGATAGGAGCGGGGGGCCGTGGACCCAGTACTTC

clone_size: many
d_call: .
j_call: TRBJ2-5
v_call: TRBV28
cdr3_aa: CASSLTGPKTQYF
cdr3_nt: TGTGCCAGCAGTTTAACGGGGCCCAAGACCCAGTACTTC

clone_size: .
d_call: TRBD1
j_call: TRBJ1-2
v_call: TRBV7-9
cdr3_aa: CASSQDRGVDYGYTF
cdr3_nt: TGTGCCAGCAGCCAAGACAGGGGAGTCGACTATGGCTACACCTTC